What follows describes a single T cell receptor (beta chain). Which antigen it targets is not known. No quality values exist for individual bases; no much larger clone is one base distant. The data stem from a study of blood T cell repertoires in COVID-19 (dated by TCRdb to about 2020). Concerning the study at large: Collaborator samples came from the United States, Italy and Spain and covered acute and convalescent phases of COVID-19. The material from the prospective study consisted of cDNA or gDNA derived from T cells, B-cell-depleted T cells, or PBMCs. Deeply sampled blood TCRbeta repertoires from subjects exposed to, actively infected with, or recovered from COVID-19 were included in the dataset. The repertoires were made available in a free public database intended to serve as a resource for research on the immune response to SARS-CoV-2. The samples were drawn from two sources: the first 160 participants of the ongoing ImmuneRACE study, and 1,200 or so subjects contributed by 6 global collaborators. The sample metadata nearly always contained a de-identified subject ID, COVID-19 status, age in years and sex. HLA class I and class II types, where available, came from metadata supplied by the sample provider rather than from assay-based typing.

Collaborating institutions collected whole blood in K2EDTA tubes following their own protocols. For TCRbeta analysis, collaborators shipped samples in one of three forms: frozen whole blood, isolated PBMCs, or DNA extracted from either of those sample types. What the authors observed across the whole study: How much clinical and demographic metadata was included differed by source and by participant, and the metadata was provided uncurated.

TCRbeta CDR3 regions were amplified from genomic DNA using the immunoSEQ Assay, a bias-controlled multiplex PCR. The paper's data handling went like this. Nucleated cell counts per sample were estimated from amplification of reference gene primers within the assay. To quantify the absolute abundance of each unique TCRbeta CDR3 rearrangement, sequence reads were collapsed and filtered. For each sample, productive Simpson clonality was calculated as the square root of Simpson's diversity index over productive rearrangements. The clones in this table, taken by TCRdb from immuneACCESS, are in-frame only. Not every clone is retained; where verified, under half of the shortfall comes from an unresolved V gene, and the cause of the rest is unknown. D and trimming come from the DNA, and the V and J calls and clone size come from that table. The sample table lists approximately 130,000 clones, about four fifths of them with a count of one. The ten largest clones represent about 13% of the sample.

CDR1 ENHRY and CDR2 SYGVKD were looked up in the germline V gene. The V and J ends are trimmed by 1 base and 7 bases, leaving 7 bases between them. From its cysteine to its phenylalanine, the CDR3 spans 12 amino acids. Left in the record is the CDR3 DNA by itself, 36 bases read in frame from the first base. The sequence joins TRBV10-3 to TRBJ1-1; no confident D gene assignment can be made. The material sequenced was peripheral blood. The receptor was isolated from a human donor in a cohort sampled during active COVID-19. The CDR3 protein is CAISEFGHEAFF. The DNA is TGTGCCATCAGTGAGTTTGGCCATGAAGCTTTCTTT.